These 22 T cell receptor beta chains were all obtained from the same sample, sequenced in a study of blood T cell repertoires in COVID-19 (dated by TCRdb to 2020 to 2022). Libraries were constructed by the immunoSEQ multiplex PCR assay. The immuneACCESS repertoire file appears here via TCRdb, limited to in-frame rearrangements. These files lack a portion of the clones; in checked studies, under half of the deficit traces to unresolved V genes, and the cause of the others is not known. Recorded for this sample are some 340,000 clones; more than 85% of them occurred a single time. The ten largest clones represent around 4.2% of the sample. Sequenced sample: PBMCs or T cells enriched from blood (not recorded which). The receptors here all came from a woman aged 25 to 39 who had been exposed to COVID-19.

The chain couples TRBV5-1 to TRBJ1-5; 7 nucleotides line up with TRBD1. The length of the CDR3 is 14 residues. Germline V gene sequence: CDR1 SGHRS, CDR2 YFSETQ. The junction had 2 bases not matched to a gene; V was cut back by 4 bases and J by 1 base. As DNA, the CDR3 is TGCGCCAGCAGCCCCAGGGGGAGCAATCAGCCCCAGCATTTT. This codes for CASSPRGSNQPQHF.

The CDR3 DNA reads TGTGCCAGCAGCCAAGAGTGGGGGCGCAGGACTGGCTACACCTTC. It yields the protein CASSQEWGRRTGYTF. The chain has TRBV4-2 and TRBJ1-2; D is possibly TRBD1 (6 bases). Per germline, CDR1 LGHNA and CDR2 YNFKEQ. V dropped 0 bases and J dropped 7 bases, with 15 bases sitting between them. The CDR3 consists of 15 residues.

This chain connects TRBV18 to TRBJ2-1; 8 bases agree with TRBD2. This CDR3 comprises 15 residues. The germline V gene encodes CDR1 KGHSH and CDR2 LQKENI. The J segment lost 6 bases and the V segment lost 0 bases, leaving 4 bases of the junction unmatched. The CDR3 reads CASSPPGGGLNEQFF. The CDR3 bases are TGTGCCAGCTCACCACCCGGGGGGGGACTCAATGAGCAGTTCTTC.

This clone was seen a handful of times. V gene TRBV5-6 combines with J gene TRBJ1-2, with 7 bases lining up with TRBD1. J gave up 2 bases and V 3 bases, and 1 base lay outside the gene matches. The CDR3 contains 13 residues. Germline-derived CDR1 and CDR2 are SGHDT and YYEEEE. The CDR3 coding sequence is TGTGCCAGCAGCTGGGACAGAAACTATGGCTACACCTTC. Translating gives CASSWDRNYGYTF.

The rearrangement links TRBV7-2 to TRBJ1-1; D not certain. The CDR3 loop spans 14 amino acids. V shed 4 bases and J shed 1 base, with 10 bases lying between them. CDR1 and CDR2 from the germline V gene are SGHTA and FQGNSA. CDR3 in DNA: TGTGCCAGCAGCTGGAGGACGGGGAACACTGAAGCTTTCTTT. Its translation is CASSWRTGNTEAFF. Full variable domain (rest looked up from reference TRBV7-2 and TRBJ1-1): GAGVSQSPSNKVTEKGKDVELRCDPISGHTALYWYRQSLGQGLEFLIYFQGNSAPDKSGLPSDRFSAERTGGSVSTLTIQRTQQEDSAVYLCASSWRTGNTEAFFGQGTRLTVV.

The genes are TRBV7-6 and TRBJ2-3; perhaps TRBD2 as D (7 bases). Germline V CDR1 and CDR2: SGHVS, FNYEAQ. V was trimmed by 2 bases and J by 2 bases, leaving 14 bases between them. This CDR3 has 16 residues. The CDR3 sequence is CASSLYPGGSTDTQYF. The CDR3 DNA sequence: TGTGCCAGCAGCTTATATCCGGGGGGCTCCACAGATACGCAGTATTTT.

Here the CDR3 DNA reads TGTGCCAGCAGCTTCCTAGCGGGGGGGGCCAGGAGTGCGCAGTATTTT. Residues: CASSFLAGGARSAQYF. V and J are TRBV11-2 and TRBJ2-3; 12 bases fit TRBD2. Germline CDR1 and CDR2: SGHAT and FQNNGV. Trimming cost V 3 bases and J 10 bases; bases outside gene matches: 11. The CDR3 consists of 16 residues.

The chain links TRBV3-1 (or the pseudogene TRBV3-2) to TRBJ2-7; TRBD1 aligns across 9 bases. The CDR3 runs 15 residues. CDR1 and CDR2 from the germline V gene are LGHDT and YNNKEL (reference sequence). Trimming took 4 bases from V and 2 from J; bases not matched to a gene: 6. CDR3 sequence: CASSPRTGEAYEQYF. In DNA form, the CDR3 reads TGTGCCAGCAGCCCTAGGACAGGGGAAGCCTACGAGCAGTACTTC.

The genes are TRBV7-2 and TRBJ2-5, with 7 bases fitting TRBD1. This CDR3 has 13 amino acids. From germline, CDR1 is SGHTA and CDR2 FQGNSA. V lost 5 bases, J lost 7 bases, and 7 bases stayed unmatched. The CDR3 sequence: CASSPGTAGTQYF. CDR3 DNA: TGTGCCAGCAGCCCAGGGACAGCCGGGACCCAGTACTTC.

The chain is built from TRBV21-1 and TRBJ1-1; no check of the table's D call, TRBD1, against the DNA was made. TRBV21-1 is classified as a pseudogene. The CDR3 is 15 amino acids. The CDR3 reads CASSSKGQENTEAFF. The CDR3 nucleotides read TGTGCCAGCAGCTCAAAGGGACAGGAGAACACTGAAGCTTTCTTT.

Written as DNA, the CDR3 is TGTGCCAGCTCACCACTCGCAGGGGACGGCTACACCTTC. Its protein is CASSPLAGDGYTF. The chain links TRBV18 to TRBJ1-2; tentatively, D is TRBD1 (6 bases). This CDR3 comprises 13 residues. The V gene's germline CDR1 is KGHSH and CDR2 LQKENI. V was clipped by 1 base and J by 8 bases, with 11 bases between them.

The genes are TRBV11-1 and TRBJ1-2; TRBD1 aligns across 9 bases. Germline CDR1 reads SGHAT; CDR2 reads FQDESV (reference sequence). Trimming took 5 bases from V and 6 from J; bases not matched to a gene: 4. The CDR3 contains 13 residues. The CDR3 DNA follows: TGTGCCAGCAGCCGAGACAGGGGGAATGGCTACACCTTC. Translation: CASSRDRGNGYTF.

The chain combines TRBV4-1 with TRBJ2-2; TRBD1 aligns across 8 bases. CDR3 size: 16 residues. CDR1 is MGHRA, CDR2 YSYEKL, per germline. The V gene end was trimmed by 0 bases and the J gene end by 6 bases; junction bases not matched to a gene: 6. The CDR3 is CASSQEGQVWAGELFF. The CDR3 DNA reads TGCGCCAGCAGCCAAGAGGGACAGGTTTGGGCCGGGGAGCTGTTTTTT.

The rearrangement links TRBV3-1 (or the pseudogene TRBV3-2) to TRBJ2-5; 7 positions agree with TRBD1. The CDR3 totals 15 residues. V shed 2 bases, J shed 1 base, and the junction held 4 bases outside the gene matches. CDR1 is LGHDT, CDR2 YNNKEL, per germline (reference sequence). The CDR3 is CASSQPGTAQETQYF. Written as DNA, the CDR3 is TGTGCCAGCAGCCAACCAGGGACAGCCCAAGAGACCCAGTACTTC.

V gene TRBV5-1 combines with J gene TRBJ1-1; 7 nucleotides line up with TRBD1. Germline trimming cut 3 bases from V and 0 bases from J; bases unmatched to any gene: 5. CDR3 length equals 15 residues. From germline, CDR1 is SGHRS and CDR2 YFSETQ. CDR3 in DNA: TGCGCCAGCAGCTATTTACAGGGGATGAACACTGAAGCTTTCTTT. Protein: CASSYLQGMNTEAFF.

This chain joins TRBV9 and TRBJ1-2; no clear D gene. The CDR3 spans 13 residues. CDR1 SGDLS and CDR2 YYNGEE come from the germline V gene. Trimming removed 0 bases from V and 5 bases from J, with 8 bases in between. DNA of the CDR3: TGTGCCAGCAGCGTAGCTGCGGGTTATGGCTACACCTTC. Translated: CASSVAAGYGYTF.

The rearrangement joins TRBV7-6 to TRBJ1-2, with D possibly TRBD1 on 5 matching bases. CDR1 and CDR2 (germline): SGHVS, FNYEAQ. Trimming pared 5 bases from V and 3 bases from J, leaving 10 bases between. This CDR3 contains 13 residues. CDR3 bases: TGTGCCAGCAGCCAGACAGTTTACTATGGCTACACCTTC. Translating gives CASSQTVYYGYTF.

The rearrangement joins TRBV7-8 to TRBJ1-4; TRBD1 might be the D (5 bases). Germline CDR1 SGHVS, CDR2 FQNEAQ. The CDR3 runs 16 residues. Trimming took off 3 bases at V and 0 bases at J, with 11 bases between the two ends. The CDR3 sequence: CASSFLQGATNEKLFF. DNA for the CDR3: TGTGCCAGCAGCTTCCTGCAGGGCGCAACTAATGAAAAACTGTTTTTT.

The chain uses TRBV7-2 and TRBJ2-3; TRBD2 might be the D (6 bases). The CDR3 length is 15 residues. Trimming removed 3 bases from V and 8 bases from J, with 18 bases in between. Per germline, CDR1 SGHTA and CDR2 FQGNSA. The CDR3 DNA sequence: TGTGCCAGCAGCTTCTCCGGGACTTCCGGGGGTACGCAGTATTTT. It yields the protein CASSFSGTSGGTQYF.

The V call is TRBV5-1, the J call TRBJ2-5; D might be TRBD1 (6 bases). V lost 1 base to trimming and J lost 2 bases, with 18 bases between them. This CDR3 is built from 17 residues. CDR1 is SGHRS, CDR2 YFSETQ, per germline. The CDR3 here is CASSLRSRGIIQETQYF. CDR3 in DNA: TGCGCCAGCAGCTTGAGGTCGAGGGGGATTATACAAGAGACCCAGTACTTC.

The J gene is TRBJ2-7, the V gene TRBV29-1, with 7 bases fitting TRBD1. The CDR3 spans 12 residues. Germline CDR1 reads SQVTM; CDR2 reads ANQGSEA. V lost 3 bases, J lost 6 bases, and 5 bases stayed unmatched. CDR3 sequence (DNA): TGCAGCGTTGAGGGACAGAGCTCCGAGCAGTACTTC. Residues: CSVEGQSSEQYF.

In its sample, this clone was seen once. The chain recombines TRBV6-5 with TRBJ2-1; TRBD2 aligns across 15 bases. Germline CDR1 MNHEY, CDR2 SVGAGI. CDR3 length: 15 residues. V shed 6 bases and J 4 bases; nucleotides not matched to a gene: 1. The CDR3 DNA follows: TGTGCCAGCAGAGGACTAGCGGGGGGGTACAATGAGCAGTTCTTC. Residues: CASRGLAGGYNEQFF.